These 30 T cell receptor beta chains were sequenced from one sample in a study of identical twins. One entry per CDR3 protein, called by TCRdb with MiXCR from the 5' RACE reads. Counted here are approximately 500,000 distinct CDR3 sequences, around 24% occurring once; the ten biggest clones make up 2.9%. The same specimen was also included in a second study, on T cells expressing NK-cell markers.

Sequences were obtained from CD4+ T cells sorted from blood. The receptors were sampled from a woman younger than 35 in good health.

The chain employs TRBV7-2 and TRBJ2-7, with 9 bases matching TRBD2. This CDR3 spans 15 amino acids. V shed 2 bases and J 2 bases; nucleotides not matched to a gene: 4. CDR1 SGHTA and CDR2 FQGNSA come from the germline V gene. Written as DNA, the CDR3 is TGTGCCAGCAGCTTAATTCGGACTAGCGCCTACGAGCAGTACTTC. As protein: CASSLIRTSAYEQYF. The whole variable domain, filled in from reference TRBV7-2 and TRBJ2-7, reads GAGVSQSPSNKVTEKGKDVELRCDPISGHTALYWYRQSLGQGLEFLIYFQGNSAPDKSGLPSDRFSAERTGGSVSTLTIQRTQQEDSAVYLCASSLIRTSAYEQYFGPGTRLTVT.

The chain joins TRBV5-5 to TRBJ1-1; 7 bases are shared with TRBD1. The CDR3 is 15 residues long. Germline CDR1 reads SGHKS; CDR2 reads YYEKEE (reference sequence). With 4 bases clipped from V and 4 bases from J, the junction kept 10 bases outside the gene matches. CDR3 sequence: CASSREIEGATEAFF. As DNA, the CDR3 is TGTGCCAGCAGCCGGGAGATTGAGGGGGCCACTGAAGCTTTCTTT.

J is TRBJ2-2 and V is TRBV10-3; 7 bases fit TRBD1. Looked up from germline, CDR1 is ENHRY and CDR2 is SYGVKD. With V trimmed by 5 bases and J by 4 bases, 13 bases remained unmatched. This CDR3 contains 17 residues. In DNA, the CDR3 is TGTGCCATCAGTTCGCTGGGACAGACCTCCCCCACCGGGGAGCTGTTTTTT. This translates into CAISSLGQTSPTGELFF.

A few counts support this clonotype. This chain links TRBV10-3 with TRBJ2-4; D not resolved. This CDR3 region has 12 residues. CDR1 is ENHRY and CDR2 is SYGVKD in the germline V gene. V lost 2 bases, J lost 8 bases, and 7 bases lay in between. CDR3 nucleotides: TGTGCCATCAGTGAGCGGCAGCACATTCAGTACTTC. This encodes CAISERQHIQYF.

This clonotype was observed a few times. The chain uses TRBV18 and TRBJ1-4; D gene ambiguous. Between the trimmed V and J ends, which lost 5 bases and 4 bases, there was a span of 5 bases. The CDR3 sequence is 12 residues long. The V gene's germline CDR1 is KGHSH and CDR2 LQKENI. CDR3 protein: CASSGNNEKLFF. In nucleotides, the CDR3 is TGTGCCAGCTCAGGGAATAATGAAAAACTGTTTTTT.

The chain carries TRBV5-1 and TRBJ2-7; possibly TRBD1 for D (5 bases). Germline V gene sequence: CDR1 SGHRS, CDR2 YFSETQ. The length of the CDR3 is 14 residues. Deletions cut 2 bases from V and 3 bases from J, with 12 bases between. CDR3 nucleotides: TGCGCCAGCAGCTTTGGGGCAGGCCTCTACGAGCAGTACTTC. It is translated as CASSFGAGLYEQYF.

The rearrangement links TRBV11-2 to TRBJ1-2; 9 bases agree with TRBD1. The J segment lost 2 bases and the V segment lost 3 bases, leaving 4 bases of the junction unmatched. Germline V gene sequence: CDR1 SGHAT, CDR2 FQNNGV. The CDR3 spans 15 residues. Written as DNA, the CDR3 is TGTGCCAGCAGCTTGGACAGGGGCCGCAACTATGGCTACACCTTC. It specifies CASSLDRGRNYGYTF.

This clonotype was seen only a few times. This chain joins TRBV12-3 or TRBV12-4 and TRBJ2-3, with D hard to call. The CDR3 loop spans 16 amino acids. V gave up 6 bases and J gave up 0 bases, with 16 bases separating them. The CDR3 coding sequence is TGTGCCAGCAGGGCCGGACGGTTGACTAGCACAGATACGCAGTATTTT. Protein product: CASRAGRLTSTDTQYF.

This clonotype has just a few counts. This chain joins TRBV6-1 and TRBJ2-5, with D possibly matching TRBD2 (5 bases). Looked up from germline, CDR1 is MNHNS and CDR2 is SASEGT. The V and J ends lost 6 bases and 4 bases respectively, with 18 bases between them. The CDR3 is 15 residues long. The CDR3 DNA reads TGTGCCAGCAGAACGACGGCCGGGGTAGGAGAGACCCAGTACTTC. Protein: CASRTTAGVGETQYF.

The rearrangement uses TRBV11-2 and TRBJ1-2; D is ambiguous. V was clipped by 3 bases and J by 5 bases, with 13 bases between them. CDR3 length: 14 amino acids. Germline V gene sequence: CDR1 SGHAT, CDR2 FQNNGV. The CDR3 loop reads CASSFASDGYGYTF. As DNA, the CDR3 is TGTGCCAGCAGCTTTGCGTCCGACGGATATGGCTACACCTTC.

Written as DNA, the CDR3 is TGCAGCGTTTTAGGAGGGGGGGAGACCCAGTACTTC. Protein sequence: CSVLGGGETQYF. This chain links TRBV29-1 with TRBJ2-5; D is perhaps TRBD1 or TRBD2 (6 bases each). Germline loops: CDR1 SQVTM, CDR2 ANQGSEA. Trimming removed 5 bases at V and 5 bases at J, with 12 bases between. The CDR3 spans 12 residues.

V usage is TRBV6-1 and J usage is TRBJ2-7; 12 nucleotides agree with TRBD2. Trimming cost V 5 bases and J 4 bases; bases outside gene matches: 6. Germline CDR1 and CDR2: MNHNS and SASEGT. CDR3 size: 15 residues. CDR3 loop: CASSPSSGRGYEQYF. The CDR3 DNA reads as TGTGCCAGCAGTCCCTCTAGCGGGAGGGGGTACGAGCAGTACTTC.

The sample holds a few counts of this clonotype. V and J are TRBV3-1 and TRBJ2-1; possible D gene TRBD2, 5 bases. This CDR3 has 15 amino acids. Germline V gene lookup returns CDR1 LGHDT and CDR2 YNNKEL (reference sequence). The V gene lost 1 base and the J gene lost 7 bases, with 14 bases spanning the gap. The CDR3 spells CASSQVWRLANEQFF. CDR3 DNA sequence: TGTGCCAGCAGCCAAGTCTGGAGGCTGGCGAATGAGCAGTTCTTC.

This clonotype was seen ten or more times. The V gene is TRBV27, the J gene TRBJ2-2, with TRBD2 as a possible D gene (6 bases). CDR1 MNHEY and CDR2 SMNVEV come from the germline V gene (reference sequence). Trimming cost V 2 bases and J 0 bases, with 7 bases left between them. CDR3 size: 15 residues. DNA for the CDR3: TGTGCCAGCAGTTTAGGCGGGGCGAACACCGGGGAGCTGTTTTTT. It is translated as CASSLGGANTGELFF.

V is TRBV5-1 and J is TRBJ2-2; the D gene is possibly TRBD1 (6 bases). This CDR3 region has 15 residues. V gave up 2 bases and J gave up 5 bases, with 13 bases separating them. Per the germline V gene, CDR1 is SGHRS and CDR2 is YFSETQ. CDR3 residues: CASSLVTGQTGELFF. Here the CDR3 DNA reads TGCGCCAGCAGCTTAGTTACAGGGCAGACCGGGGAGCTGTTTTTT.

This chain joins TRBV7-9 and TRBJ2-5, with 7 bases aligning to TRBD2. The V segment lost 1 base and the J segment 1 base; nucleotides outside the gene matches: 6. The V gene's germline CDR1 is SEHNR and CDR2 FQNEAQ (reference sequence). This CDR3 contains 16 residues. The CDR3 protein is CASSLEGSGIQETQYF. CDR3 nucleotide sequence: TGTGCCAGCAGCTTAGAGGGGAGCGGGATCCAAGAGACCCAGTACTTC.

This clonotype was detected a few times. The J gene is TRBJ2-3, the V gene TRBV11-2, with 12 positions matching TRBD2. Germline-derived CDR1 and CDR2 are SGHAT and FQNNGV. After removal of 5 bases from V and 3 bases from J, the junction contained 9 bases not matched to a gene. The CDR3 has 17 residues. In DNA form, the CDR3 reads TGTGCCAGCAGCCTTAAACTAGCGGGGGGTAGGACAGATACGCAGTATTTT. It translates to CASSLKLAGGRTDTQYF.

This clonotype was observed a handful of times. The chain recombines TRBV7-2 with TRBJ1-2; D remains ambiguous. Trimming pared 5 bases from V and 4 bases from J, leaving 8 bases between. Germline CDR1 is SGHTA and CDR2 is FQGNSA. The CDR3 length is 12 residues. The CDR3 protein is CASSSFGYGYTF. CDR3 in DNA: TGTGCCAGCAGCAGCTTCGGCTATGGCTACACCTTC. The whole variable domain, filled in from reference TRBV7-2 and TRBJ1-2, reads GAGVSQSPSNKVTEKGKDVELRCDPISGHTALYWYRQSLGQGLEFLIYFQGNSAPDKSGLPSDRFSAERTGGSVSTLTIQRTQQEDSAVYLCASSSFGYGYTFGSGTRLTVV.

This clonotype was seen only a few times. The gene calls are TRBV20-1 and TRBJ2-5; 12 bases map to TRBD2. Germline V gene data show CDR1 as DFQATT and CDR2 as SNEGSKA (reference sequence). V trimming: 5 bases; J trimming: 4 bases; junction bases outside the gene matches: 5. This CDR3 has 14 residues. CDR3 amino acids: CSARLAGVSETQYF. For the CDR3, the DNA is TGCAGTGCTCGACTAGCGGGAGTGTCAGAGACCCAGTACTTC.

This clonotype occurred a few times. This chain joins TRBV29-1 and TRBJ2-1; the match to TRBD1 covers 8 bases. This CDR3 is 15 amino acids long. V shed 7 bases, J shed 1 base, and the junction held 9 bases outside the gene matches. The germline V gene has CDR1 SQVTM and CDR2 ANQGSEA. CDR3 residues: CSAVHRDRSYNEQFF. CDR3 sequence (DNA): TGCAGCGCCGTCCACCGGGACAGGTCCTACAATGAGCAGTTCTTC.

This chain joins TRBV20-1 and TRBJ2-4; 8 bases align to TRBD2. Germline V gene lookup returns CDR1 DFQATT and CDR2 SNEGSKA (reference sequence). The ends lost 3 bases at V and 6 bases at J; junction bases unmatched: 7. This CDR3 has 14 residues. The CDR3 sequence: CSASSRGEVNIQYF. Written as DNA, the CDR3 is TGCAGTGCTAGTTCGCGGGGGGAGGTAAACATTCAGTACTTC.

This clonotype was counted only a few times. The gene calls are TRBV29-1 and TRBJ2-3; a weak D match, TRBD2 (6 bases). V was trimmed by 3 bases and J by 6 bases, leaving 10 bases between them. Germline CDR1 reads SQVTM; CDR2 reads ANQGSEA. The length of the CDR3 is 12 residues. The CDR3 DNA sequence: TGCAGCGTTGACCAGCGGGCCGATACGCAGTATTTT. Amino acid sequence: CSVDQRADTQYF.

The rearrangement joins TRBV12-3 or TRBV12-4 to TRBJ2-3; D not certain. Trimming stripped 7 bases from V and 2 bases from J, with 16 bases between. The CDR3 spans 15 residues. CDR3 DNA sequence: TGTGCCAGCACCTCGTCGGCAGGATACACAGATACGCAGTATTTT. It encodes CASTSSAGYTDTQYF.

The chain couples TRBV3-1 to TRBJ1-1; D gene ambiguous. The CDR3 spans 13 residues. Per germline, CDR1 LGHDT and CDR2 YNNKEL (reference sequence). V gave up 4 bases and J gave up 1 base, with 7 bases separating them. The CDR3 loop is CASSRVGNTEAFF. The CDR3 nucleotides are TGTGCCAGCAGCCGGGTGGGGAACACTGAAGCTTTCTTT.

The V call is TRBV30, the J call TRBJ2-7, with 9 bases lining up with TRBD2. CDR3 size: 16 residues. J was trimmed by 2 bases and V by 3 bases; bases with no gene match: 11. Germline values: CDR1 GTSNPN, CDR2 SVGIG (reference sequence). The CDR3, as DNA: TGTGCCTGGAGCGAATTACTAGCGGGCCGGACCTACGAGCAGTACTTC. Protein product: CAWSELLAGRTYEQYF.

The chain uses TRBV19 and TRBJ2-1; 9 nucleotides agree with TRBD2. CDR1 and CDR2 (germline): LNHDA, SQIVND (reference sequence). The CDR3 spans 16 residues. V was pared by 3 bases and J by 4 bases, with 7 bases of the junction left unmatched. The CDR3 protein is CASSIGPSGVYNEQFF. The CDR3 region has the DNA TGTGCCAGTAGTATTGGGCCTAGCGGGGTTTACAATGAGCAGTTCTTC.

The chain recombines TRBV12-3 or TRBV12-4 with TRBJ2-4; no clear D. The CDR3 runs to 14 residues. V gave up 1 base and J gave up 8 bases, with 12 bases separating them. CDR3 nucleotides: TGTGCCAGCAGTTTAGGACAAAGTCGGGACATTCAGTACTTC. Its protein product is CASSLGQSRDIQYF.

The rearrangement joins TRBV5-1 to TRBJ2-7; D possibly corresponds to TRBD1 (5 bases). CDR1 is SGHRS, CDR2 YFSETQ, per germline. The CDR3 consists of 13 residues. V gave up 3 bases and J gave up 3 bases, with 10 bases separating them. CDR3 nucleotide sequence: TGCGCCAGCAGCTCCAGGGTTGGCTACGAGCAGTACTTC. Its translation is CASSSRVGYEQYF.

This clonotype was counted between two and nine times. The chain carries TRBV4-3 and TRBJ2-7, with D possibly being TRBD2 (5 bases). With 0 bases removed from V and 5 bases from J, the gap between germline ends came to 8 bases. The CDR3 sequence is 13 residues long. Germline CDR1 is LGHNA and CDR2 is YSLEER. In nucleotides, the CDR3 is TGCGCCAGCAGCCAAGAACTCGGGAACGAGCAGTACTTC. It translates to CASSQELGNEQYF.

Comments on this clonotype: Sequence at one end of the junction differs from germline and may be a read error. V is TRBV12-3 or TRBV12-4 and J is TRBJ1-1; D remains unclear. This CDR3 region has 13 residues. This CDR3 reads CTSSLNRNTEAFF. The CDR3 bases are TGTACCAGCAGTTTGAATAGGAACACTGAAGCTTTCTTT.